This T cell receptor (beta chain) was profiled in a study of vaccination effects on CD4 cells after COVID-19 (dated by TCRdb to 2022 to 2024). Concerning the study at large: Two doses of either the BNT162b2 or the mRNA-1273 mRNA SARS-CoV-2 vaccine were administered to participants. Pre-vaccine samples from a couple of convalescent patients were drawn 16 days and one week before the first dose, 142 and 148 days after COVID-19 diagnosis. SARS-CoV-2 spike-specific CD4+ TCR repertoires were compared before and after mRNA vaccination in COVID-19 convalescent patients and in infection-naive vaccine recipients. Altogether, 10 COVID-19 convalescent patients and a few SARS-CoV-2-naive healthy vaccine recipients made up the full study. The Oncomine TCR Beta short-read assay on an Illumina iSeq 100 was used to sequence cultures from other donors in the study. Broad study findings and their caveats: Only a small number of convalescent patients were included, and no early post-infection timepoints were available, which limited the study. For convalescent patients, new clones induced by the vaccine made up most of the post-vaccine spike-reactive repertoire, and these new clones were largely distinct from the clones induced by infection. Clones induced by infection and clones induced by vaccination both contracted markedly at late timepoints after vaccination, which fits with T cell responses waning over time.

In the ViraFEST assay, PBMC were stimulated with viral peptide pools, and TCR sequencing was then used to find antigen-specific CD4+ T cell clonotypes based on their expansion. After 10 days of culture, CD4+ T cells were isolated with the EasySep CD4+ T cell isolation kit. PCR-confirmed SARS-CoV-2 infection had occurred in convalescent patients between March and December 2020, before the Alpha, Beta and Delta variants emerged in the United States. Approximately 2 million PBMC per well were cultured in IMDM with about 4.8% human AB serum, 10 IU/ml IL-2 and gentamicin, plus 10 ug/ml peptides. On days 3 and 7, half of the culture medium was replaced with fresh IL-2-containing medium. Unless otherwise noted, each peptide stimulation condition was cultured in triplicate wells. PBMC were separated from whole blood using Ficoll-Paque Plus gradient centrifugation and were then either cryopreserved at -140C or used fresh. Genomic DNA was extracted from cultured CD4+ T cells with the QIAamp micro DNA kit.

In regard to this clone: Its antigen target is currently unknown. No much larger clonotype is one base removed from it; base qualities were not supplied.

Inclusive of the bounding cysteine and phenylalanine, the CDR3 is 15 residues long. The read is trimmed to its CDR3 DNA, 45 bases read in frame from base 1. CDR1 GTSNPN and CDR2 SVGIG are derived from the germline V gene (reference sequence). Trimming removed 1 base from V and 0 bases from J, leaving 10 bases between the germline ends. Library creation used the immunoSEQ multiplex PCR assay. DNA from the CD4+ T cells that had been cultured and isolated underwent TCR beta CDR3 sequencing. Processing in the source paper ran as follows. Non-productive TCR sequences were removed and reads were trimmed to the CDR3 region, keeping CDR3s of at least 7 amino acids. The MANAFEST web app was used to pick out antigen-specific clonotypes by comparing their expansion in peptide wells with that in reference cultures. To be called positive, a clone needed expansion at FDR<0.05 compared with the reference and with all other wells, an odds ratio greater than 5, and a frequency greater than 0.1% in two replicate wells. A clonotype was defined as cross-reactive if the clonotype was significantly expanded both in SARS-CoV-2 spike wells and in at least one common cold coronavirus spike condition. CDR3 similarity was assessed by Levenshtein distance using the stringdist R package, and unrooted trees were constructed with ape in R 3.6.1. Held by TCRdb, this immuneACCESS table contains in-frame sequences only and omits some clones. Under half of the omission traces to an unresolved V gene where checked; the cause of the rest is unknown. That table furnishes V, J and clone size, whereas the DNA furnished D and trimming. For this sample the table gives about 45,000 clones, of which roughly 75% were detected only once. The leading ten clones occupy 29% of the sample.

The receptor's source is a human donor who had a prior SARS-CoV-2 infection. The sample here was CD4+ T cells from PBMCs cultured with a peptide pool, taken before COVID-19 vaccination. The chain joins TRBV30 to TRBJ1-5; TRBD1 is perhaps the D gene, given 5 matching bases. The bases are TGTGCCTGGAGTGCCTCAGGGATTAGCAATCAGCCCCAGCATTTT. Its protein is CAWSASGISNQPQHF. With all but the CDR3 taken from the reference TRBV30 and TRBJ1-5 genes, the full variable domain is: SQTIHQWPATLVQPVGSPLSLECTVEGTSNPNLYWYRQAAGRGLQLLFYSVGIGQISSEVPQNLSASRPQDRQFILSSKKLLLSDSGFYLCAWSASGISNQPQHFGDGTRLSIL.